These 8 T cell receptor beta chains were all obtained from the same sample, sequenced in a study of CD8+ T cells in alopecia areata (dated by TCRdb to the late 2010s). Lesional scalp punch biopsies and peripheral blood were obtained from alopecia areata patients. Library preparation used the immunoSEQ multiplex PCR assay. RNA was extracted from all samples and reverse transcribed into cDNA, which served as template for TCR sequencing. Held by TCRdb, this immuneACCESS table contains in-frame sequences only and omits some clones. Under half of the omission traces to an unresolved V gene where checked; the cause of the rest is unknown. Across this sample there are over 5,500 clones, with around 60% seen only once. 14% of the sample is taken by the ten largest. The sample consisted of skin. These receptors came from a human donor with alopecia areata.

This clone was counted between two and nine times. The chain combines TRBV10-3 with TRBJ2-1; TRBD2 is a possible D gene (6 bases). Germline values: CDR1 ENHRY, CDR2 SYGVKD. The CDR3 has 13 amino acids. V gave up 6 bases and J gave up 1 base, with 7 bases separating them. The CDR3 coding sequence is TGTGCCATCAGGGGGGGTTCCTACAATGAGCAGTTCTTC. Encoded protein: CAIRGGSYNEQFF.

The chain has TRBV10-3 and TRBJ2-7; TRBD2 aligns across 10 bases. V lost 0 bases and J lost 9; bases outside the gene matches: 8. The CDR3 sequence is 15 residues long. Germline V gene lookup returns CDR1 ENHRY and CDR2 SYGVKD. The CDR3 region is CAISESSLAGAVQYF. The CDR3 region has the DNA TGTGCCATCAGTGAGTCGTCGCTAGCGGGAGCCGTGCAGTACTTC.

By proportion, this clone is medium-sized. The chain combines TRBV10-3 with TRBJ1-4; 9 positions match TRBD1. After removal of 10 bases from V and 6 bases from J, the junction contained 6 bases not matched to a gene. CDR3 length equals 13 residues. Germline V CDR1 and CDR2: ENHRY, SYGVKD. This CDR3 reads CATRQGVDEKLFF. CDR3 sequence (DNA): TGTGCCACCAGACAGGGGGTAGATGAAAAACTGTTTTTT.

The chain recombines TRBV5-1 with TRBJ2-7; 9 bases are shared with TRBD1. Trimming removed 2 bases from V and 5 bases from J; junction bases left unmatched: 5. The CDR3 is made up of 14 amino acids. The germline V gene has CDR1 SGHRS and CDR2 YFSETQ. The CDR3 region is CASSLGGQGDEQYF. The CDR3 DNA reads as TGCGCCAGCAGCTTAGGGGGACAGGGCGACGAGCAGTACTTC.

The chain links TRBV14 to TRBJ2-3; TRBD2 matches at 9 bases. This CDR3 has 17 residues. The germline V gene encodes CDR1 SGHDN and CDR2 FVKESK. Trimming at V came to 2 bases and at J to 5 bases, leaving 11 bases not matched to a gene. CDR3 sequence (DNA): TGTGCCAGCAGCCAATCGGGACTAGCCGCCGGTAGAGATACGCAGTATTTT. Protein product: CASSQSGLAAGRDTQYF.

The chain couples TRBV29-1 to TRBJ2-3; 10 nucleotides match TRBD2. Germline V gene sequence: CDR1 SQVTM, CDR2 ANQGSEA. The CDR3 runs to 17 residues. V dropped 0 bases and J dropped 3; count of bases not matched to a gene: 9. The CDR3 DNA is TGCAGCGTTGAAGATCGGACTAGCGGCAGTCTGACAGATACGCAGTATTTT. Its protein product is CSVEDRTSGSLTDTQYF.

Comment on this clone: The same CDR3 is also encoded by other DNA sequences in this sample. The chain couples TRBV18 to TRBJ2-1; 7 nucleotides match TRBD1. The CDR3 extends over 15 amino acids. Germline V lookup: CDR1 KGHSH, CDR2 LQKENI. Unmatched junction bases numbered 6, after V lost 5 bases and J lost 2 bases. The CDR3 bases are TGTGCCAGCTCAAGTGGGACAGACCCCTACAATGAGCAGTTCTTC. Its protein is CASSSGTDPYNEQFF.

The rearrangement uses TRBV10-3 and TRBJ2-7; D gene ambiguous. Germline V gene sequence: CDR1 ENHRY, CDR2 SYGVKD. The V end lost 0 bases, the J end lost 5 bases, and 11 bases lay between the germline ends. CDR3 size: 14 residues. CDR3 in DNA: TGTGCCATCAGTGAGTCGAAAGGTGACAACGAGCAGTACTTC. It is translated as CAISESKGDNEQYF.